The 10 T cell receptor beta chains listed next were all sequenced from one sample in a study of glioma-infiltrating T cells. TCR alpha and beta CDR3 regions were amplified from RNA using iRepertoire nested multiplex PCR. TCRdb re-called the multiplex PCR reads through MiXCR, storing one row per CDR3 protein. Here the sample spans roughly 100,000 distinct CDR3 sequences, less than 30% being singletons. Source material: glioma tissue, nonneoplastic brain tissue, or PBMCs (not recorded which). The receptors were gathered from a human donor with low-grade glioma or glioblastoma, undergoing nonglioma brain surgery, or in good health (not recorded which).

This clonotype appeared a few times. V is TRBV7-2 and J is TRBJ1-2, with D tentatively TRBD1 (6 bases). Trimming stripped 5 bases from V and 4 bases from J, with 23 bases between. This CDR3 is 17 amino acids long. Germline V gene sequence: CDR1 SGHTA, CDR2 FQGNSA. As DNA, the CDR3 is TGTGCCAGCAGCCCTGGGGGGAATGGGGGCGAACTCTATGGCTACACCTTC. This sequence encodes CASSPGGNGGELYGYTF.

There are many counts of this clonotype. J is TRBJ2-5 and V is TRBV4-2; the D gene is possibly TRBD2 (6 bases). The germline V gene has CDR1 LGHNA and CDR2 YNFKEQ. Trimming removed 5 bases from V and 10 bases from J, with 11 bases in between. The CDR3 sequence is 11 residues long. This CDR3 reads CASSAGSHQYF. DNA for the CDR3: TGTGCCAGCAGCGCGGGATCCCACCAGTACTTC.

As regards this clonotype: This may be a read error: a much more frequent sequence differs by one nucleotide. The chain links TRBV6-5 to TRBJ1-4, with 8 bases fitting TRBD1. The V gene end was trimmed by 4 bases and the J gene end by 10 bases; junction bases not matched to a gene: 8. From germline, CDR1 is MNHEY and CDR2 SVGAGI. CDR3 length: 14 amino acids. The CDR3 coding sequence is TGTGCCAGCAGTTTATATCAAACAGGGGGAAAACTGTTTTTT. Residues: CASSLYQTGGKLFF.

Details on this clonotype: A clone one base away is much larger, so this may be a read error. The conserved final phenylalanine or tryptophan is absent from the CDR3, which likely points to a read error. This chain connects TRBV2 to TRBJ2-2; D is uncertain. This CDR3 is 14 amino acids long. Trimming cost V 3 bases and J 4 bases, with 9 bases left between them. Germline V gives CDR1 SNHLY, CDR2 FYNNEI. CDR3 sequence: CASSEVRSTGELFS. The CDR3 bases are TGTGCCAGCAGTGAGGTTAGGTCCACCGGGGAGCTGTTTTCT.

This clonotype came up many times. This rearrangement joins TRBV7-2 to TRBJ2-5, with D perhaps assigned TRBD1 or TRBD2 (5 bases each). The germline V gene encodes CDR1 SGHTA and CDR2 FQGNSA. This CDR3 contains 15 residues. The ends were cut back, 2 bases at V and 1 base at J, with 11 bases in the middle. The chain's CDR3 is CASSLSQGRQETQYF. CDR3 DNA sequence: TGTGCCAGCAGCTTATCTCAGGGACGCCAAGAGACCCAGTACTTC.

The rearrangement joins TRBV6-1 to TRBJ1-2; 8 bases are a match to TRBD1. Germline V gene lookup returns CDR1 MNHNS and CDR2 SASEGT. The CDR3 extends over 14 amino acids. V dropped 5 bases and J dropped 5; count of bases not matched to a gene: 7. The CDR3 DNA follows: TGTGCCAGCAGTATCCGGGACAGGAGTTATGGCTACACCTTC. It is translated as CASSIRDRSYGYTF.

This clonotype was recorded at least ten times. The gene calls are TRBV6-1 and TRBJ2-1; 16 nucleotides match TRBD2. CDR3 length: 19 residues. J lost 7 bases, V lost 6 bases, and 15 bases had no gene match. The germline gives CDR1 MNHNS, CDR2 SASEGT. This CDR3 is CASSITVPGLAGGYNEQFF. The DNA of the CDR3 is TGTGCCAGCAGCATTACCGTACCGGGACTAGCGGGGGGGTATAATGAGCAGTTCTTC.

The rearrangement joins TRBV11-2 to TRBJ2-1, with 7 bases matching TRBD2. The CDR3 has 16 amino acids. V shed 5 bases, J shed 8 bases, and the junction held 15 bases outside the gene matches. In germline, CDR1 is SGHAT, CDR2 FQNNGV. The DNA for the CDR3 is TGTGCCAGCAGCCTCAATCCCGGGGGGAATAGGGATGAGCAGTTCTTC. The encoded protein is CASSLNPGGNRDEQFF.

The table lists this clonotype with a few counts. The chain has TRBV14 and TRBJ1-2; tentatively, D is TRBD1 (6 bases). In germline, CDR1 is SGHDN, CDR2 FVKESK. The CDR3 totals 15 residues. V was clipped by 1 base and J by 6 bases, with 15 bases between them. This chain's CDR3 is CASSQVGYEGDGYTF. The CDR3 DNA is TGTGCCAGCAGCCAAGTAGGATACGAGGGGGATGGCTACACCTTC.

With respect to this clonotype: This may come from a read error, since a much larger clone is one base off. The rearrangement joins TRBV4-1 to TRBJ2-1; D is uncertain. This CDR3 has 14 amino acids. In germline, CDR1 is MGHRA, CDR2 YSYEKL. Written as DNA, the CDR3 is TGCGCCAGCAGCCAAGTACCCCTATTTAATGAGGAGTTCTTC. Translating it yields CASSQVPLFNEEFF.